These T cell receptor beta chains were read from a single sample in a study of post-analysis software for immune sequencing data. One entry per CDR3 protein, called by TCRdb with MiXCR from the PCR reads. The table has 820,000 or so distinct CDR3 sequences, under 70% seen once; the top ten hold under 6%. The sequencing input was blood. The receptors here all came from a girl aged 10 to 17 with multiple sclerosis. Both conserved end residues are trimmed from each CDR3.

j_gene | v_gene | CDR3aa
TRBJ1-1 | TRBV20-1 | SARTTYRAEAF
TRBJ1-1 | TRBV12-3/TRBV12-4 | ASQLGGNTEAF
TRBJ2-1 | TRBV20-1 | SARDLTSGPYNEQF
TRBJ2-7 | TRBV5-1 | ASSSTGNAYAYEQY
TRBJ2-3 | TRBV5-6 | ASSLLIGGSDTQY
TRBJ1-1 | TRBV5-1 | ASSFRRETVNTEAF
TRBJ1-4 | TRBV20-1 | SARVRGGNEKLF
. | TRBV20-1 | SARGTGGLLEQY
TRBJ1-6 | TRBV12-3/TRBV12-4 | ASGQRNNSPLH
TRBJ2-5 | TRBV9 | ASSVDILGETQY
TRBJ1-1 | TRBV5-5 | ASSWIANTEAF
TRBJ2-3 | TRBV12-3/TRBV12-4 | ASSFQPPDTQY
TRBJ1-2 | TRBV7-2 | ASSLAPSRQISYGYT
TRBJ2-3 | TRBV29-1 | SVPSGLAGGLDTQY
TRBJ2-1 | TRBV20-1 | SARSISGRMVSYNEQF
. | TRBV7-2 | ASSLSFGGTHEQY
. | TRBV20-1 | SARSSGVYEQY
TRBJ2-7 | TRBV29-1 | SVATGYEQY
TRBJ2-1 | TRBV4-1 | ASSQESGRAYNEQF
TRBJ1-5 | TRBV9 | ASSGGPSNQPQH
TRBJ1-2 | TRBV25-1 | ASSSGSPVGYT
TRBJ1-2 | TRBV6-5 | ASSYSGQGAPYGYT
TRBJ2-5 | TRBV9 | ASSVSGLKGETQY
TRBJ2-2 | TRBV5-6 | ASSLDPGLNTGELF
TRBJ2-1 | TRBV5-1 | ASSSVTIAPVSPNNEQF
TRBJ2-3 | TRBV5-1 | ASSFRQGSTDTQY
TRBJ2-5 | TRBV4-1 | ASSQDGTSGGRLETQY
TRBJ1-1 | TRBV6-5 | ASRGTASNTEAF
TRBJ2-3 | TRBV20-1 | SARGRGGITDTQY
TRBJ2-5 | TRBV20-1 | SARVAGGPQETQY
TRBJ2-6 | TRBV20-1 | SARITSGDNVLT
TRBJ2-5 | TRBV12-3/TRBV12-4 | ASRVRGGGETQY
TRBJ2-7 | TRBV7-2 | ASSLAGTAGEQY
TRBJ2-1 | TRBV5-1 | ASSLDGLAATVYNEQF
TRBJ2-1 | TRBV14 | ASSHGGGPSYNEQF
TRBJ1-2 | TRBV5-4 | ASSLEPGRGLVGHGYT
TRBJ1-2 | TRBV7-8 | ASSLKGPTGYT